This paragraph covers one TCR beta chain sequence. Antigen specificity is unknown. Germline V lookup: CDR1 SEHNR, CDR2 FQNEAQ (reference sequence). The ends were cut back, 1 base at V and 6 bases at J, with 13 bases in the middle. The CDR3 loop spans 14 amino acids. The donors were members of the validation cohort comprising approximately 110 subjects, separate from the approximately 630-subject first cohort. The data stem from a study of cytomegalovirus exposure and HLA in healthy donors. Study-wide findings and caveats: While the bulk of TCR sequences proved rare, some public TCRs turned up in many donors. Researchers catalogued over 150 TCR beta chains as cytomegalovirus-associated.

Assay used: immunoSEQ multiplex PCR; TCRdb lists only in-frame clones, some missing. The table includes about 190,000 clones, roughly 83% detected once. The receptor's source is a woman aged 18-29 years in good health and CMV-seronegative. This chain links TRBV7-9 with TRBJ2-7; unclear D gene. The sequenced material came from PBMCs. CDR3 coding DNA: TGTGCCAGCAGCTTAGGATCACCCCCGAGCGAGCAGTACTTC. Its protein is CASSLGSPPSEQYF.